These 22 T cell receptor beta chains were sequenced from one sample in a study of cytomegalovirus exposure and HLA in healthy donors. The protocol was immunoSEQ multiplex PCR, while the TCRdb copy is restricted to in-frame clones and leaves out a portion. The sample carries 65,000 to 80,000 clones, 94% recorded once. The sequencing sample was made of PBMCs. These receptors all come from a woman between 18 and 29 years old in good health and CMV-seropositive.

V and J are TRBV2 and TRBJ2-7, with D perhaps matching TRBD2 (5 bases). This CDR3 is built from 16 residues. Germline V gives CDR1 SNHLY, CDR2 FYNNEI. Trimming removed 5 bases from V and 0 bases from J, with 17 bases in between. As DNA, the CDR3 is TGTGCCAGCAGTACTCATAACCGGGGTGCCTCCTACGAGCAGTACTTC. Its protein is CASSTHNRGASYEQYF.

The rearrangement uses TRBV10-3 and TRBJ2-2; TRBD1 matches at 7 bases. V was clipped by 6 bases and J by 1 base; unmatched bases: 5. The CDR3 length is 15 residues. Per the germline V gene, CDR1 is ENHRY and CDR2 is SYGVKD. The CDR3 region is CAISRDRENTGELFF. DNA for the CDR3: TGTGCCATCAGCCGGGACAGAGAGAACACCGGGGAGCTGTTTTTT.

The chain recombines TRBV6-6 with TRBJ1-3; D unresolved. This CDR3 contains 16 residues. Germline CDR1 is MNHNY and CDR2 is SVGAGI (reference sequence). V was shortened by 7 bases and J by 3 bases, with 19 bases between the two germline ends. CDR3 amino acids: CASIPDPRVRGNTIYF. The CDR3 nucleotides are TGTGCCAGCATCCCCGATCCTCGCGTTCGTGGAAACACCATATATTTT.

The V and J genes are TRBV11-3 and TRBJ2-3; tentatively, D is TRBD1 (5 bases). V was trimmed by 5 bases and J by 0 bases, leaving 12 bases between them. The CDR3 is 15 amino acids. From germline, CDR1 is SGHNT and CDR2 YENEEA. The CDR3 nucleotides are TGTGCCAGCAGCCTGACAGAGTACAGCACAGATACGCAGTATTTT. It is translated as CASSLTEYSTDTQYF.

The chain links TRBV5-6 to TRBJ2-7; D unresolved. This CDR3 is 14 amino acids long. CDR1 SGHDT and CDR2 YYEEEE come from the germline V gene. V lost 0 bases and J 0 bases, leaving 7 bases between the germline ends. CDR3 DNA sequence: TGTGCCAGCAGCTTGGCAGGCAGCTCCTACGAGCAGTACTTC. This translates into CASSLAGSSYEQYF.

The V and J genes are TRBV9 and TRBJ2-3; maybe TRBD2 (5 bases). Germline lookup yields CDR1 SGDLS and CDR2 YYNGEE. The length of the CDR3 is 13 residues. Trimming removed 5 bases at V and 2 bases at J, with 9 bases between. CDR3 sequence reads: CASRGSDTDTQYF. DNA of the CDR3: TGTGCCAGCAGGGGTAGCGACACAGATACGCAGTATTTT.

V gene TRBV5-1 combines with J gene TRBJ2-1; unclear D gene. The CDR3 spans 16 residues. Germline V gene lookup returns CDR1 SGHRS and CDR2 YFSETQ. Between the trimmed V and J ends, which lost 1 base and 3 bases, there was a span of 14 bases. The CDR3 coding sequence is TGCGCCAGCAGCTTGTTGCTAGACCACCTCTACAATGAGCAGTTCTTC. It codes for CASSLLLDHLYNEQFF.

The CDR3 spells CASSLTGDYEQYF. The CDR3 DNA is TGTGCCAGCAGTCTAACAGGAGACTACGAGCAGTACTTC. The chain uses TRBV28 and TRBJ2-7; possible D gene TRBD1, 5 bases. Trimming took 5 bases from V and 3 from J, leaving 11 bases between them. This CDR3 comprises 13 residues. Germline CDR1 reads MDHEN; CDR2 reads SYDVKM.

The chain links TRBV27 to TRBJ2-1, with a tentative D call TRBD1 (7 bases). The V gene lost 5 bases and the J gene lost 1 base, with 18 bases spanning the gap. Germline V CDR1 and CDR2: MNHEY, SMNVEV (reference sequence). The CDR3 spans 17 residues. The CDR3 DNA follows: TGTGCCAGCAGTAGACCCAGGGGGGTAGGGTCCTACAATGAGCAGTTCTTC. It encodes CASSRPRGVGSYNEQFF.

The chain is built from TRBV5-1 and TRBJ2-1; 8 bases match TRBD2. V shed 6 bases, J shed 6 bases, and the junction held 11 bases outside the gene matches. CDR3 length equals 15 residues. Per germline, CDR1 SGHRS and CDR2 YFSETQ. The CDR3 DNA is TGCGCCAGCATCCCGGGGGCGGGGGGACTCAATGAGCAGTTCTTC. Its protein product is CASIPGAGGLNEQFF.

This clone appeared a single time. The gene calls are TRBV19 and TRBJ1-4, with D uncertain. The CDR3 covers 13 residues. CDR1 and CDR2 (germline): LNHDA, SQIVND (reference sequence). Trimming removed 3 bases at V and 8 bases at J, with 10 bases between. The chain's CDR3 is CASSISQLEKLFF. The CDR3 coding sequence is TGTGCCAGTAGTATCTCACAGCTAGAAAAACTGTTTTTT.

V usage is TRBV25-1 and J usage is TRBJ1-2; D might be TRBD1 (6 bases). Germline-derived CDR1 and CDR2 are MGHDK and SYGVNS. Deletions cut 8 bases from V and 2 bases from J, with 15 bases between. This CDR3 region has 14 residues. The CDR3: CASHSQGKNYGYTF. CDR3 nucleotides: TGTGCCAGCCATAGCCAGGGGAAGAACTATGGCTACACCTTC.

J is TRBJ1-2 and V is TRBV10-3, with 11 positions matching TRBD1. Germline-derived CDR1 and CDR2 are ENHRY and SYGVKD. V dropped 4 bases and J dropped 2; count of bases not matched to a gene: 6. This CDR3 has 16 amino acids. The CDR3 DNA follows: TGTGCCATCAGTGGGACAGGGGGCACGGTGAACTATGGCTACACCTTC. This sequence encodes CAISGTGGTVNYGYTF.

The gene calls are TRBV9 and TRBJ1-3, with D uncertain. V lost 0 bases and J lost 0, with 4 bases in between. CDR3 length: 14 residues. CDR1 is SGDLS, CDR2 YYNGEE, per germline. The DNA for the CDR3 is TGTGCCAGCAGCGTAGCTACCTCTGGAAACACCATATATTTT. This gives the protein CASSVATSGNTIYF.

This chain connects TRBV4-1 to TRBJ2-1; the match to TRBD2 covers 10 bases. The CDR3 contains 15 residues. V gave up 5 bases and J gave up 4 bases; unmatched junction bases: 5. Germline V gives CDR1 MGHRA, CDR2 YSYEKL. The CDR3 bases are TGCGCCAGCAGCTACGAGACTAGCGGGTACAATGAGCAGTTCTTC. Encoded protein: CASSYETSGYNEQFF.

This clone occurred once. V is TRBV4-2 and J is TRBJ2-1; 13 nucleotides match TRBD2. The CDR3 has 18 residues. Germline V gene lookup returns CDR1 LGHNA and CDR2 YNFKEQ. V was pared by 3 bases and J by 4 bases, with 9 bases of the junction left unmatched. The CDR3 DNA reads TGTGCCAGCAGCCAGGAAACCGGGACTAGCGGGACTTACAATGAGCAGTTCTTC. The encoded protein is CASSQETGTSGTYNEQFF.

This sequence joins TRBV6-4 and TRBJ2-2; 8 bases line up with TRBD1. Germline V CDR1 and CDR2: MRHNA, SNTAGT. CDR3 size: 14 residues. The J segment lost 4 bases and the V segment lost 6 bases, leaving 4 bases of the junction unmatched. CDR3 amino acids: CASSTGGSTGELFF. The CDR3 DNA reads as TGTGCCAGCAGCACAGGGGGAAGCACCGGGGAGCTGTTTTTT.

A single count supports this clone. V gene TRBV4-2 combines with J gene TRBJ2-7; D remains unclear. Trimming cost V 2 bases and J 1 base, with 9 bases left between them. This CDR3 contains 14 residues. Germline V lookup: CDR1 LGHNA, CDR2 YNFKEQ. The CDR3 DNA is TGTGCCAGCAGCCAACCGTCTTCGTCCTACGAGCAGTACTTC. Translated, it gives CASSQPSSSYEQYF.

The rearrangement links TRBV7-9 to TRBJ2-7; 7 bases are shared with TRBD1. V shed 5 bases, J shed 2 bases, and the junction held 3 bases outside the gene matches. Germline CDR1 is SEHNR and CDR2 is FQNEAQ (reference sequence). This CDR3 comprises 13 residues. CDR3 DNA sequence: TGTGCCAGCAGCGACAGGGTAACCTACGAGCAGTACTTC. This gives the protein CASSDRVTYEQYF.

This chain joins TRBV6-1 and TRBJ2-5; 10 positions agree with TRBD2. This CDR3 contains 13 residues. The germline CDR1 and CDR2 sequences are MNHNS and SASEGT. The ends lost 7 bases at V and 2 bases at J; junction bases unmatched: 1. The CDR3 DNA reads as TGTGCCAGCAAGACTAGCGGGCAAGAGACCCAGTACTTC. Translation: CASKTSGQETQYF.

The rearrangement joins TRBV10-1 to TRBJ1-1; D uncertain. This CDR3 comprises 13 residues. V shed 4 bases and J shed 1 base, with 7 bases lying between them. The germline V gene has CDR1 WNHNN and CDR2 SYGVQD (reference sequence). The CDR3 DNA sequence: TGCGCCAGCAGTGCCAGAAGGAACACTGAAGCTTTCTTT. Encoded protein: CASSARRNTEAFF.

J is TRBJ1-2 and V is TRBV29-1; 7 nucleotides match TRBD1. The CDR3 totals 13 residues. Germline V gene data show CDR1 as SQVTM and CDR2 as ANQGSEA. The J segment lost 8 bases and the V segment lost 2 bases, leaving 8 bases of the junction unmatched. CDR3 bases: TGCAGCGTTGAAACAGGGGAGTTGCGGGGCTACACCTTC. It yields the protein CSVETGELRGYTF.